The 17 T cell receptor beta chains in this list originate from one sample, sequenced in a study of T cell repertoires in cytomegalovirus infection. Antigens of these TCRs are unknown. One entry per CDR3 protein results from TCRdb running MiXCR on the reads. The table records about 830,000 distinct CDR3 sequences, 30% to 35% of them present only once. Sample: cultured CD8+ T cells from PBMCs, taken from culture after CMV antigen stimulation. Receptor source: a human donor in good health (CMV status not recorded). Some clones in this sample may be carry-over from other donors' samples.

CDR3 sequence (DNA): TGTGCCACCGGACAGAAGAACACCGGGGAGCTGTTTTTT. Translated: CATGQKNTGELFF. This sequence joins TRBV15 and TRBJ2-2, with D tentatively TRBD1 (6 bases). From germline, CDR1 is LNHNV and CDR2 YYDKDF (reference sequence). The CDR3 runs to 13 residues. The V end lost 8 bases, the J end lost 1 base, and 8 bases lay between the germline ends.

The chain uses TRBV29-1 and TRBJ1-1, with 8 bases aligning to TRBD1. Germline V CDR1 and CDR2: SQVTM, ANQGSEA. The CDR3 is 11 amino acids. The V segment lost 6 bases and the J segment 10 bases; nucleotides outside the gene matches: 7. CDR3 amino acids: CSVVTTGGAFF. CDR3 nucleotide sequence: TGCAGCGTGGTTACTACAGGGGGAGCTTTCTTT.

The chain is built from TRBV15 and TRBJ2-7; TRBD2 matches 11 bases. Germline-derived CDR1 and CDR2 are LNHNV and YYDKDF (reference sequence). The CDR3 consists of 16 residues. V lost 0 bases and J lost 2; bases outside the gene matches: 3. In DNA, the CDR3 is TGTGCCACCAGCAGAGATCTAGCGGGGGGCCCCTACGAGCAGTACTTC. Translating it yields CATSRDLAGGPYEQYF.

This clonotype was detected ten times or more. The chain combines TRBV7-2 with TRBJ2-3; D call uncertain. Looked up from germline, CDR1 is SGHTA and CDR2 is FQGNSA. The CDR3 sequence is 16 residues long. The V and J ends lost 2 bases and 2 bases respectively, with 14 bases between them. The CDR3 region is CASSLKGIASTDTQYF. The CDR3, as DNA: TGTGCCAGCAGCTTAAAGGGAATCGCTTCCACAGATACGCAGTATTTT.

CDR3 in amino acids: CASSPRTRPIGELFF. The CDR3 DNA is TGTGCCAGCAGTCCTCGAACCAGGCCGATCGGGGAGCTGTTTTTT. The chain combines TRBV7-9 with TRBJ2-2, with D uncertain. This CDR3 region has 15 residues. V lost 6 bases, J lost 7 bases, and 18 bases lay in between. CDR1 and CDR2 from the germline V gene are SEHNR and FQNEAQ (reference sequence).

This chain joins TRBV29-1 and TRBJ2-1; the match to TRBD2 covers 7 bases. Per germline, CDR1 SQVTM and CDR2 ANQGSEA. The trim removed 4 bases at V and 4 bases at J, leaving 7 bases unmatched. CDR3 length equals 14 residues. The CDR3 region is CSVGGGDRYNEQFF. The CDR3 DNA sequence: TGCAGCGTTGGGGGAGGGGACCGATACAATGAGCAGTTCTTC.

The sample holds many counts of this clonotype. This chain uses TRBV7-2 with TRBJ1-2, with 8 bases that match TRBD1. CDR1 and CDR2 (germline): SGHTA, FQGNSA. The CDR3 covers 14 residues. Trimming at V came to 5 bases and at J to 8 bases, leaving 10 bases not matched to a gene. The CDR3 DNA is TGTGCCAGCAGCCAGATGACAGGGGAGCTAGGCTACACCTTC. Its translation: CASSQMTGELGYTF.

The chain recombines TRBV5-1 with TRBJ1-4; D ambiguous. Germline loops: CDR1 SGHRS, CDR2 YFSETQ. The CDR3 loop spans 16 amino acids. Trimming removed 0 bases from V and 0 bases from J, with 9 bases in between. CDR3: CASSLADGATNEKLFF. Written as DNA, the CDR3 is TGCGCCAGCAGCTTGGCCGACGGAGCAACTAATGAAAAACTGTTTTTT.

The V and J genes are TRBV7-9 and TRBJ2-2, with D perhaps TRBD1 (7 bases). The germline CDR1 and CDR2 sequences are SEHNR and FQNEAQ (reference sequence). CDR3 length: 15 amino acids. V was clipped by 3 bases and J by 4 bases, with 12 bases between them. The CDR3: CASSFPGGGTGELFF. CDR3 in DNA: TGTGCCAGCAGCTTCCCAGGGGGAGGCACCGGGGAGCTGTTTTTT.

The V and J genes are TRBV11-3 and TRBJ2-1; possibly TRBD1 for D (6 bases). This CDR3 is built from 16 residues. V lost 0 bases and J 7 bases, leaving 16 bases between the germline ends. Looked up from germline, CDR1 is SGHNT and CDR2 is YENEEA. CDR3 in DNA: TGTGCCAGCAGCTTAGATCGGACAGTTTTGTGGAATGAGCAGTTCTTC. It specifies CASSLDRTVLWNEQFF. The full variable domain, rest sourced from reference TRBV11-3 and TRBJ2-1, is EAGVVQSPRYKIIEKKQPVAFWCNPISGHNTLYWYLQNLGQGPELLIRYENEEAVDDSQLPKDRFSAERLKGVDSTLKIQPAELGDSAVYLCASSLDRTVLWNEQFFGPGTRLTVL.

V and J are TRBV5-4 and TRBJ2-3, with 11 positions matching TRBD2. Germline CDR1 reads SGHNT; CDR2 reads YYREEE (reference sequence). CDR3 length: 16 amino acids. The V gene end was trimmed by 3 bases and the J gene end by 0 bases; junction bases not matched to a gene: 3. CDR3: CASSSWTSGSTDTQYF. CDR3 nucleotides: TGTGCCAGCAGCTCATGGACTAGCGGGAGCACAGATACGCAGTATTTT.

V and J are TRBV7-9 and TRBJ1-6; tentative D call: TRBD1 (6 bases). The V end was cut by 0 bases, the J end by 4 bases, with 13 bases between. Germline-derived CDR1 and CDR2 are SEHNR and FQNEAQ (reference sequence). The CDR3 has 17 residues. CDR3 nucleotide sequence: TGTGCCAGCAGCTTAGCGGGGGCCGACGAGTATAATTCACCCCTCCACTTT. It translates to CASSLAGADEYNSPLHF.

This chain's CDR3 is CASSPTGETYNEQFF. Written as DNA, the CDR3 is TGTGCCAGCAGCCCGACAGGGGAGACCTACAATGAGCAGTTCTTC. J is TRBJ2-1 and V is TRBV5-4; 8 bases line up with TRBD1. V trimming: 4 bases; J trimming: 2 bases; junction bases outside the gene matches: 5. The CDR3 length is 15 residues. Germline V gene lookup returns CDR1 SGHNT and CDR2 YYREEE (reference sequence). Full variable domain (outside the CDR3, taken from reference TRBV5-4 and TRBJ2-1): ETGVTQSPTHLIKTRGQQVTLRCSSQSGHNTVSWYQQALGQGPQFIFQYYREEENGRGNFPPRFSGLQFPNYSSELNVNALELDDSALYLCASSPTGETYNEQFFGPGTRLTVL.

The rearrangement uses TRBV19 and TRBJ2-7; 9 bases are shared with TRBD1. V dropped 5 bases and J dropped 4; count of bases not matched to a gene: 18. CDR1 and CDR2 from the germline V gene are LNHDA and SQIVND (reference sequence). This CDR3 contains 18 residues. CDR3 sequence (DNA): TGTGCCAGTAGTGACTATTCCCCAATTCCGGGACAGGGTTACGAGCAGTACTTC. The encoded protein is CASSDYSPIPGQGYEQYF.

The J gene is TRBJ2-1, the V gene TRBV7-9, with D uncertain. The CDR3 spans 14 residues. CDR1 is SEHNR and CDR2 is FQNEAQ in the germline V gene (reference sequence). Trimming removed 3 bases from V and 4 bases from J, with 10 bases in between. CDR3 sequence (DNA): TGTGCCAGCAGCTTCGGGTCAGGTTACAATGAGCAGTTCTTC. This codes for CASSFGSGYNEQFF.

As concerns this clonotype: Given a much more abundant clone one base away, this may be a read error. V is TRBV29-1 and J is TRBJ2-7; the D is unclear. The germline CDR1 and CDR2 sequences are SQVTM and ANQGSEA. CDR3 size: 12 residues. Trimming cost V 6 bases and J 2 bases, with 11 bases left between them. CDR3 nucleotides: TGCAGCGTGACCAACAGAGCCTACGAGCAGTACTTC. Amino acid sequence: CSVTNRAYEQYF.

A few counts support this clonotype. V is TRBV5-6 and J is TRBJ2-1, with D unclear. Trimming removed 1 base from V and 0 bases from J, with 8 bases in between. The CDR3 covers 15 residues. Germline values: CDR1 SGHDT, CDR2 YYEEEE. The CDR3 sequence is CASSLLQSSYNEQFF. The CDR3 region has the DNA TGTGCCAGCAGCTTGCTTCAGAGCTCCTACAATGAGCAGTTCTTC. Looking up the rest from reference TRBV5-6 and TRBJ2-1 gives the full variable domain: DAGVTQSPTHLIKTRGQQVTLRCSPKSGHDTVSWYQQALGQGPQFIFQYYEEEERQRGNFPDRFSGHQFPNYSSELNVNALLLGDSALYLCASSLLQSSYNEQFFGPGTRLTVL.